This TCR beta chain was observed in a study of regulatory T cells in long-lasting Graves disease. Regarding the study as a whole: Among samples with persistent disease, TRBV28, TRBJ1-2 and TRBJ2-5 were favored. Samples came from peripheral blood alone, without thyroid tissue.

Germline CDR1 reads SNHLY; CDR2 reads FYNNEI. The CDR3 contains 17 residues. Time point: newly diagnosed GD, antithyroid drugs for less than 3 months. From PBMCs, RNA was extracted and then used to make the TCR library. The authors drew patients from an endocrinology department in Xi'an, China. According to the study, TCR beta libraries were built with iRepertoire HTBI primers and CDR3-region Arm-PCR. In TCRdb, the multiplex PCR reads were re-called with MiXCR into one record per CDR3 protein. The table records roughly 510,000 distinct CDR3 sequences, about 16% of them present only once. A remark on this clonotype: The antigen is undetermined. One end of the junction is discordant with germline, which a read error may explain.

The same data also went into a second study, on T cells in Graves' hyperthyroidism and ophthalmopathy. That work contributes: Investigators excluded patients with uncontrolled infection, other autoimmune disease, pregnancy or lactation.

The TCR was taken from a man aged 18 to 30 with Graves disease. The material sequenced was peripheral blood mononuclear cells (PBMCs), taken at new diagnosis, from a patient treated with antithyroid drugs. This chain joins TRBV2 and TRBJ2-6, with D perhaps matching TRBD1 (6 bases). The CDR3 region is CASSVVTGGMGANALTF. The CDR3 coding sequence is TGTGCCAGCAGTGTAGTTACAGGTGGAATGGGGGCCAACGCCCTGACTTTC. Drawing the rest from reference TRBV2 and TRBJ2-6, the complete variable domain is EPEVTQTPSHQVTQMGQEVILRCVPISNHLYFYWYRQILGQKVEFLVSFYNNEISEKSEIFDDQFSVERPDGSNFTLKIRSTKLEDSAMYFCASSVVTGGMGANALTFGAGSRLTVL.